The 27 T cell receptor beta chains given below trace back to one sample, sequenced in a study of shared clonotypes between healthy human individuals. Produced via immunoSEQ multiplex PCR; TCRdb's table is partial and in-frame only. The sample records millions of clones, approximately 94% being singletons. As defined, naive CD8 cells were CD45RO-negative and positively selected for CCR7, with terminally differentiated effector memory CD45RA+ cells excluded. The specimen was naive CD8+ T cells sorted from blood. The source is a man aged 18 to 35 in good health.

V and J are TRBV18 and TRBJ2-3, with 7 bases aligning to TRBD2. Germline CDR1 KGHSH, CDR2 LQKENI. This CDR3 comprises 14 residues. With V trimmed by 2 bases and J by 2 bases, 1 base remained unmatched. CDR3 in amino acids: CASSPGTNTDTQYF. CDR3 DNA sequence: TGTGCCAGCTCACCAGGGACTAACACAGATACGCAGTATTTT.

Remarks on this clone: At the DNA level, this CDR3 is encoded by other sequences in the same sample as well. This chain links TRBV5-1 with TRBJ2-7; TRBD1 aligns across 8 bases. With 0 bases clipped from V and 2 bases from J, the junction kept 4 bases outside the gene matches. Germline CDR1 and CDR2: SGHRS and YFSETQ. CDR3 length: 15 amino acids. The CDR3 reads CASSLDQGAAYEQYF. As DNA, the CDR3 is TGCGCCAGCAGCTTGGACCAGGGGGCCGCCTACGAGCAGTACTTC. The complete variable domain, with remaining parts taken from reference TRBV5-1 and TRBJ2-7, reads KAGVTQTPRYLIKTRGQQVTLSCSPISGHRSVSWYQQTPGQGLQFLFEYFSETQRNKGNFPGRFSGRQFSNSRSEMNVSTLELGDSALYLCASSLDQGAAYEQYFGPGTRLTVT.

The chain employs TRBV27 and TRBJ2-1, with 10 bases identical to TRBD2. The V gene's germline CDR1 is MNHEY and CDR2 SMNVEV (reference sequence). CDR3 size: 16 residues. V gave up 3 bases and J gave up 3 bases; unmatched junction bases: 5. The CDR3 DNA sequence: TGTGCCAGCAGTTTCCTAGCGGGAGTTAACTACAATGAGCAGTTCTTC. Its translation is CASSFLAGVNYNEQFF.

V is TRBV27 and J is TRBJ2-3; 7 bases fit TRBD2. This CDR3 is built from 15 residues. Trimming took 7 bases from V and 2 from J; bases not matched to a gene: 9. Per germline, CDR1 MNHEY and CDR2 SMNVEV (reference sequence). The CDR3 spells CASTSGAQYTDTQYF. CDR3 DNA: TGTGCCAGCACTAGCGGCGCCCAATACACAGATACGCAGTATTTT.

Written as DNA, the CDR3 is TGTGCCAGCAGTTTATCTCCTGGGGTCCCCTTTAACGAGCAGTACTTC. Encoded protein: CASSLSPGVPFNEQYF. This chain uses TRBV27 with TRBJ2-7; D is uncertain. With 0 bases removed from V and 5 bases from J, the gap between germline ends came to 17 bases. This CDR3 is 16 amino acids long. Germline values: CDR1 MNHEY, CDR2 SMNVEV (reference sequence).

The chain couples TRBV15 to TRBJ2-7; TRBD1 aligns across 12 bases. The CDR3 runs 16 residues. Per germline, CDR1 LNHNV and CDR2 YYDKDF (reference sequence). The V and J ends lost 4 bases and 5 bases, in that order; junction bases with no gene match: 9. Written as DNA, the CDR3 is TGTGCCACCAGCACCTTCGGGGGACAGGGGGCGCACGAGCAGTACTTC. This codes for CATSTFGGQGAHEQYF. Combining the CDR3 with reference TRBV15 and TRBJ2-7 gives the whole variable domain DAMVIQNPRYQVTQFGKPVTLSCSQTLNHNVMYWYQQKSSQAPKLLFHYYDKDFNNEADTPDNFQSRRPNTSFCFLDIRSPGLGDTAMYLCATSTFGGQGAHEQYFGPGTRLTVT.

This chain connects TRBV4-3 to TRBJ1-1, with a weak D call TRBD1 (6 bases). The germline V and J ends were trimmed by 1 base and 5 bases, with 14 bases remaining between them. In germline, CDR1 is LGHNA, CDR2 YSLEER. CDR3 length: 15 amino acids. The CDR3 sequence: CASSQVGGWGTEAFF. The CDR3 coding sequence is TGCGCCAGCAGCCAAGTGGGGGGCTGGGGAACTGAAGCTTTCTTT.

This rearrangement joins TRBV11-2 to TRBJ2-7, with D possibly TRBD1 on 5 matching bases. V lost 0 bases and J lost 3, with 18 bases in between. The CDR3 loop spans 17 amino acids. Germline CDR1 is SGHAT and CDR2 is FQNNGV. The CDR3 loop is CASSLDKLRQGFYEQYF. The DNA of the CDR3 is TGTGCCAGCAGCTTAGATAAGTTACGGCAGGGCTTCTACGAGCAGTACTTC.

The V gene is TRBV6-1, the J gene TRBJ2-1, with D perhaps TRBD2 (5 bases). Trimming cost V 1 base and J 10 bases, with 11 bases left between them. Germline lookup yields CDR1 MNHNS and CDR2 SASEGT. The CDR3 runs to 13 residues. DNA of the CDR3: TGTGCCAGCAGTGAAGTGGGAGCATACGAGCAGTTCTTC. This codes for CASSEVGAYEQFF.

The chain joins TRBV27 to TRBJ2-3; 13 positions match TRBD2. The CDR3 covers 14 residues. Trimming removed 6 bases from V and 5 bases from J; junction bases left unmatched: 2. Germline CDR1 MNHEY, CDR2 SMNVEV (reference sequence). The CDR3 loop reads CASRLAGGQDTQYF. DNA for the CDR3: TGTGCCAGCAGACTAGCGGGAGGGCAAGATACGCAGTATTTT.

This clone showed up just a few times. The chain links TRBV6-5 to TRBJ2-7; 13 bases are a match to TRBD2. The junction had 7 bases not matched to a gene; V was cut back by 2 bases and J by 6 bases. This CDR3 is built from 16 residues. Germline loops: CDR1 MNHEY, CDR2 SVGAGI. The CDR3 region has the DNA TGTGCCAGCAGTTACACACTAGCGGGAGGGCAGGGCGAGCAGTACTTC. Residues: CASSYTLAGGQGEQYF.

The chain recombines TRBV6-5 with TRBJ1-1, with a possible D match to TRBD1 (5 bases). The V end was cut by 0 bases, the J end by 3 bases, with 11 bases between. This CDR3 is built from 15 residues. Germline CDR1 and CDR2: MNHEY and SVGAGI. CDR3 protein: CASSYSAPGHTEAFF. In nucleotides, the CDR3 is TGTGCCAGCAGTTACTCGGCCCCGGGACACACTGAAGCTTTCTTT.

V gene TRBV2 combines with J gene TRBJ1-4; the D is unclear. Germline V gives CDR1 SNHLY, CDR2 FYNNEI. With 1 base removed from V and 0 bases from J, the gap between germline ends came to 9 bases. The CDR3 is made up of 16 amino acids. This chain's CDR3 is CASSEDPGATNEKLFF. CDR3 bases: TGTGCCAGCAGTGAAGACCCGGGCGCAACTAATGAAAAACTGTTTTTT.

The chain recombines TRBV19 with TRBJ2-1; maybe TRBD2 (6 bases). The V gene lost 7 bases and the J gene lost 4 bases, with 14 bases spanning the gap. Looked up from germline, CDR1 is LNHDA and CDR2 is SQIVND (reference sequence). The CDR3 extends over 14 amino acids. The CDR3 sequence: CASNAAGLYNEQFF. The CDR3 DNA is TGTGCCAGTAATGCAGCGGGTCTATACAATGAGCAGTTCTTC.

CDR3 in amino acids: CASSMFRGHYEQYF. The DNA for the CDR3 is TGTGCCAGTAGCATGTTCAGGGGGCACTACGAGCAGTACTTC. J is TRBJ2-7 and V is TRBV19, with 8 positions matching TRBD1. The V gene end was trimmed by 6 bases and the J gene end by 3 bases; junction bases not matched to a gene: 7. This CDR3 has 14 residues. Per germline, CDR1 LNHDA and CDR2 SQIVND (reference sequence). The whole variable domain, filled in from reference TRBV19 and TRBJ2-7, reads DGGITQSPKYLFRKEGQNVTLSCEQNLNHDAMYWYRQDPGQGLRLIYYSQIVNDFQKGDIAEGYSVSREKKESFPLTVTSAQKNPTAFYLCASSMFRGHYEQYFGPGTRLTVT.

This clone was seen only once. The V gene is TRBV28, the J gene TRBJ2-1; 12 nucleotides agree with TRBD2. Germline V lookup: CDR1 MDHEN, CDR2 SYDVKM. V lost 8 bases to trimming and J lost 8 bases; unmatched junction nucleotides: 1. The CDR3 length is 12 residues. The CDR3 loop is CASLAGGHEQFF. CDR3 nucleotides: TGTGCCAGCCTAGCGGGGGGGCATGAGCAGTTCTTC.

Remarks on this clone: The sample carries other DNA sequences with the same CDR3. This chain links TRBV5-1 with TRBJ2-7, with 10 nucleotides matching TRBD1. The CDR3 length is 14 residues. The trim removed 4 bases at V and 4 bases at J, leaving 5 bases unmatched. Germline loops: CDR1 SGHRS, CDR2 YFSETQ. CDR3 sequence (DNA): TGCGCCAGCAGCGCCCGGGACAGGGGTTACGAGCAGTACTTC. Translating gives CASSARDRGYEQYF.

With respect to this clone: The sample contains more than one DNA sequence encoding this CDR3. The rearrangement links TRBV5-4 to TRBJ2-7; D remains ambiguous. The CDR3 spans 13 residues. CDR1 is SGHNT and CDR2 is YYREEE in the germline V gene (reference sequence). V lost 2 bases, J lost 4 bases, and 10 bases lay in between. The CDR3 loop reads CASSLELSYEQYF. The CDR3 region has the DNA TGTGCCAGCAGCTTAGAATTGTCGTACGAGCAGTACTTC.

The chain recombines TRBV2 with TRBJ2-5, with D unclear. V was pared by 4 bases and J by 4 bases, with 7 bases between. This CDR3 is 12 amino acids long. CDR1 is SNHLY and CDR2 is FYNNEI in the germline V gene. For the CDR3, the DNA is TGTGCCAGCAGTGGTTACCGAGAGACCCAGTACTTC. It yields the protein CASSGYRETQYF.

In regard to this clone: Within the sample, other DNA sequences also encode this same CDR3. V gene TRBV2 combines with J gene TRBJ2-7, with D uncertain. The CDR3 consists of 10 residues. V was shortened by 4 bases and J by 2 bases, with 0 bases between the two germline ends. Per the germline V gene, CDR1 is SNHLY and CDR2 is FYNNEI. CDR3 protein: CASSAYEQYF. Written as DNA, the CDR3 is TGTGCCAGCAGTGCCTACGAGCAGTACTTC.

Comments on this clone: Other DNA sequences in this sample translate to the same CDR3. J is TRBJ2-2 and V is TRBV5-6; D remains ambiguous. CDR3 size: 13 residues. The germline V gene encodes CDR1 SGHDT and CDR2 YYEEEE. The V end was cut by 4 bases, the J end by 4 bases, with 8 bases between. The CDR3 here is CASSLGLTGELFF. As DNA, the CDR3 is TGTGCCAGCAGCCTGGGCCTCACCGGGGAGCTGTTTTTT.

The chain has TRBV9 and TRBJ1-1; possibly TRBD1 for D (6 bases). This CDR3 has 14 residues. Germline CDR1 and CDR2: SGDLS and YYNGEE. Trimming removed 1 base from V and 4 bases from J, with 11 bases in between. Written as DNA, the CDR3 is TGTGCCAGCAGCGTATCGGAAGGGGGCACTGAAGCTTTCTTT. It encodes CASSVSEGGTEAFF.

This clone has only a few counts. V gene TRBV7-8 combines with J gene TRBJ1-5; tentative D call: TRBD1 (5 bases). Germline CDR1 SGHVS, CDR2 FQNEAQ. V lost 5 bases to trimming and J lost 3 bases, with 20 bases between them. The CDR3 runs to 17 residues. The CDR3 here is CASSVIFGQGPNQPQHF. The DNA of the CDR3 is TGTGCCAGCAGCGTGATATTTGGGCAGGGCCCCAATCAGCCCCAGCATTTT. The variable domain in full, with the rest retrieved from reference TRBV7-8 and TRBJ1-5, is GAGVSQSPRYKVAKRGQDVALRCDPISGHVSLFWYQQALGQGPEFLTYFQNEAQLDKSGLPSDRFFAERPEGSVSTLKIQRTQQEDSAVYLCASSVIFGQGPNQPQHFGDGTRLSIL.

The chain carries TRBV28 and TRBJ2-3; TRBD1 matches at 7 bases. Losses at the gene ends were 2 bases for V and 2 bases for J; bases not matched to a gene: 7. Per the germline V gene, CDR1 is MDHEN and CDR2 is SYDVKM. The CDR3 extends over 16 amino acids. In nucleotides, the CDR3 is TGTGCCAGCAGTTTAACTTGGGACAGTGACACAGATACGCAGTATTTT. It yields the protein CASSLTWDSDTDTQYF.

The genes are TRBV5-1 and TRBJ2-1, with TRBD1 identical over 9 bases. The length of the CDR3 is 15 residues. Germline values: CDR1 SGHRS, CDR2 YFSETQ. The V gene end was trimmed by 2 bases and the J gene end by 7 bases; junction bases not matched to a gene: 7. DNA for the CDR3: TGCGCCAGCAGCTTAGGACAGGGGTACTTGAATGAGCAGTTCTTC. It codes for CASSLGQGYLNEQFF.

This chain connects TRBV30 to TRBJ2-2; a weak D match, TRBD2 (6 bases). Germline V CDR1 and CDR2: GTSNPN, SVGIG (reference sequence). V lost 1 base and J 4 bases, leaving 10 bases between the germline ends. The CDR3 runs 14 residues. CDR3 residues: CAWSALALTGELFF. In nucleotides, the CDR3 is TGTGCCTGGAGTGCACTAGCCCTCACCGGGGAGCTGTTTTTT.

V and J are TRBV5-1 and TRBJ2-1; 10 positions match TRBD2. The germline V gene encodes CDR1 SGHRS and CDR2 YFSETQ. This CDR3 contains 16 residues. The junction had 8 bases not matched to a gene; V was cut back by 4 bases and J by 4 bases. This CDR3 reads CASSLSTSGEYNEQFF. The CDR3 DNA is TGCGCCAGCAGCCTCTCCACTAGCGGGGAATACAATGAGCAGTTCTTC.